The 19 T cell receptor beta chains given below trace back to one sample, sequenced in a study of molecular identifiers for immune sequencing clone quantification. TCRdb called the PCR reads again in MiXCR, with one record for every CDR3 protein. The sample has 60,000 to 70,000 distinct CDR3 sequences, over 15% seen once. Sequencing was carried out using naive CD8+ T cells from blood, with Jurkat cell RNA spiked in. Indicated subset: FACS-sorted CD8+CD4-CCR7+CD45RA+ naive T cells. The source is a human donor in good health. Some libraries in this study had Jurkat cell RNA spiked in.

This clonotype was recorded a few times. The chain links TRBV27 to TRBJ2-7, with D uncertain. CDR1 is MNHEY, CDR2 SMNVEV, per germline (reference sequence). V gave up 4 bases and J gave up 2 bases, with 18 bases separating them. The length of the CDR3 is 16 residues. CDR3 amino acids: CASSSISLGSTYEQYF. DNA for the CDR3: TGTGCCAGCAGTTCCATCTCTTTGGGGTCCACCTACGAGCAGTACTTC.

This clonotype has ten or more counts. V and J are TRBV20-1 and TRBJ2-7; no firm D call. Trimming pared 2 bases from V and 6 bases from J, leaving 8 bases between. Germline CDR1 reads DFQATT; CDR2 reads SNEGSKA (reference sequence). This CDR3 spans 11 amino acids. The CDR3 DNA reads TGCAGTGCTAGACTAACATCCGAGCAGTACTTC. It is translated as CSARLTSEQYF.

This clonotype was recorded many times. The chain joins TRBV6-5 to TRBJ1-5; tentatively, D is TRBD1 (5 bases). The V end was cut by 5 bases, the J end by 0 bases, with 11 bases between. Per the germline V gene, CDR1 is MNHEY and CDR2 is SVGAGI. The CDR3 is 15 amino acids. The CDR3 is CASSPTDYSNQPQHF. The CDR3 DNA reads as TGTGCCAGCAGTCCGACAGATTATAGCAATCAGCCCCAGCATTTT.

This clonotype was counted at least ten times. This chain uses TRBV9 with TRBJ2-2, with 10 nucleotides matching TRBD2. In germline, CDR1 is SGDLS, CDR2 YYNGEE. V dropped 1 base and J dropped 2; count of bases not matched to a gene: 5. The CDR3 is 17 residues long. The CDR3 loop reads CASSVFRTSGNTGELFF. DNA of the CDR3: TGTGCCAGCAGCGTATTCAGGACTAGCGGAAACACCGGGGAGCTGTTTTTT.

This clonotype was recorded many times. The J gene is TRBJ2-7, the V gene TRBV11-1; TRBD2 might be the D (5 bases). This CDR3 is built from 18 residues. Trimming cost V 5 bases and J 4 bases, with 27 bases left between them. Germline assignment: CDR1 SGHAT and CDR2 FQDESV (reference sequence). CDR3: CASSPASGETTNLYEQYF. Here the CDR3 DNA reads TGTGCCAGCAGCCCCGCTAGTGGGGAGACCACAAATTTGTACGAGCAGTACTTC.

A remark on this clonotype: A read error is possible here, since a much larger clone lies one base away. V gene TRBV13 combines with J gene TRBJ2-3, with D tentatively TRBD1 (7 bases). The CDR3 consists of 13 residues. V lost 10 bases and J lost 6, with 17 bases in between. Germline CDR1 and CDR2: PRHDT and FYEKMQ (reference sequence). CDR3 in amino acids: CANSIAGGDTQYF. The CDR3 bases are TGTGCCAACAGTATCGCAGGGGGGGATACGCAGTATTTT.

This clonotype was counted a single time. With a much larger clone just one base away, this may be a read error. The chain links TRBV12-3 or TRBV12-4 to TRBJ1-1; 8 nucleotides match TRBD1. The junction had 10 bases not matched to a gene; V was cut back by 11 bases and J by 5 bases. The CDR3 loop spans 13 amino acids. The CDR3 DNA sequence: TGTGCCGGCACCCCGGACAGGGCGACTGAAGCTTTCTTT. It is translated as CAGTPDRATEAFF.

This clonotype was picked up many times. The chain couples TRBV30 to TRBJ1-1; D is ambiguous. CDR1 is GTSNPN and CDR2 is SVGIG in the germline V gene (reference sequence). The CDR3 contains 14 residues. Trimming shortened V by 2 bases and J by 5 bases, and 15 bases separated the two germline ends. The CDR3 sequence is CAWSPLRTGTEAFF. The CDR3 coding sequence is TGTGCCTGGAGTCCGTTGAGGACGGGGACTGAAGCTTTCTTT.

This clonotype is a singleton in its sample. Since a much larger clone is just one base distant, this may be a read error. The chain couples TRBV19 to TRBJ2-5; 8 bases map to TRBD2. Losses at the gene ends were 5 bases for V and 4 bases for J; bases not matched to a gene: 9. This CDR3 spans 15 amino acids. The germline V gene encodes CDR1 LNHDA and CDR2 SQIVND (reference sequence). The CDR3 loop is CASSQRESWSETQYF. The CDR3 nucleotides read TGTGCCAGTAGTCAGCGGGAGTCATGGTCAGAGACCCAGTACTTC. Based on the CDR3 plus reference TRBV19 and TRBJ2-5, the full variable domain is DGGITQSPKYLFRKEGQNVTLSCEQNLNHDAMYWYRQDPGQGLRLIYYSQIVNDFQKGDIAEGYSVSREKKESFPLTVTSAQKNPTAFYLCASSQRESWSETQYFGPGTRLLVL.

This clonotype was detected many times. The chain uses TRBV11-2 and TRBJ1-3, with D unclear. Germline V lookup: CDR1 SGHAT, CDR2 FQNNGV. CDR3 length: 17 amino acids. Trimming left V 1 base short and J 0 bases short, with 13 bases between. The CDR3 DNA follows: TGTGCCAGCAGCTTAGGGGCAGGCCATTTCTCTGGAAACACCATATATTTT. The encoded protein is CASSLGAGHFSGNTIYF.

Regarding this clonotype: This may be a read error, as it is one base from a much larger clone. V and J are TRBV19 and TRBJ2-2; 14 bases fit TRBD2. This CDR3 is built from 18 residues. The germline V gene has CDR1 LNHDA and CDR2 SQIVND (reference sequence). The CDR3 region is CASSKGLAGDGGTGGLFF. DNA of the CDR3: TGTGCCAGTAGTAAGGGACTAGCGGGAGATGGGGGCACCGGGGGGCTGTTTTTT.

This clonotype was detected many times. This chain links TRBV2 with TRBJ1-4, with TRBD1 matching over 7 bases. Germline assignment: CDR1 SNHLY and CDR2 FYNNEI. The J segment lost 0 bases and the V segment lost 4 bases, leaving 11 bases of the junction unmatched. The CDR3 loop spans 18 amino acids. CDR3 in DNA: TGTGCCAGCAGTGTCCCCTTGGGACAGTATACAACTAATGAAAAACTGTTTTTT. Translation gives CASSVPLGQYTTNEKLFF.

As concerns this clonotype: Given a much more abundant clone one base away, this may be a read error. The gene calls are TRBV11-2 and TRBJ2-7; 10 bases align to TRBD1. The germline gives CDR1 SGHAT, CDR2 FQNNGV. The CDR3 length is 16 residues. The V gene end was trimmed by 1 base and the J gene end by 6 bases; junction bases not matched to a gene: 9. The CDR3 sequence is CASSLVWTGGRGEQYF. The DNA for the CDR3 is TGTGCCAGCAGCTTAGTGTGGACAGGGGGTCGGGGCGAGCAGTACTTC. Full variable domain (missing parts from reference TRBV11-2 and TRBJ2-7): EAGVAQSPRYKIIEKRQSVAFWCNPISGHATLYWYQQILGQGPKLLIQFQNNGVVDDSQLPKDRFSAERLKGVDSTLKIQPAKLEDSAVYLCASSLVWTGGRGEQYFGPGTRLTVT.

Notes on this clonotype: A clone one base away is much larger, so this may be a read error. V is TRBV6-5 and J is TRBJ1-5; tentative D call: TRBD1 (5 bases). The CDR3 has 13 residues. V shed 6 bases and J shed 5 bases, with 11 bases lying between them. The germline V gene encodes CDR1 MNHEY and CDR2 SVGAGI. The CDR3 DNA sequence: TGTGCCAGCAGGTCTTCCAGGGATCAGCCCCAGCATTTT. Protein product: CASRSSRDQPQHF.

This clonotype was recorded many times. J is TRBJ2-7 and V is TRBV3-2. TRBV3-2 is recorded as a pseudogene. The CDR3 length is 12 residues. The CDR3 DNA follows: TGTGCCAGCCGCCGGAGACCCCACGAGCAGTACTTC. Translated, it gives CASRRRPHEQYF.

V is TRBV6-2 or TRBV6-3 and J is TRBJ2-7; D unclear. Germline V gene sequence: CDR1 MNHEY, CDR2 SVGEGT. The CDR3 has 15 residues. Trimming took off 6 bases at V and 0 bases at J, with 15 bases between the two ends. CDR3 sequence reads: CASSSPRVTSYEQYF. CDR3 coding DNA: TGTGCCAGCAGCTCCCCTAGGGTGACCTCCTACGAGCAGTACTTC.

This clonotype was counted many times. The V gene is TRBV11-2, the J gene TRBJ1-4; no reliable D call. Germline assignment: CDR1 SGHAT and CDR2 FQNNGV. The CDR3 is 17 amino acids. Trimming took off 2 bases at V and 0 bases at J, with 13 bases between the two ends. In DNA form, the CDR3 reads TGTGCCAGCAGCTTAATTCCGTCGCTCGCAACTAATGAAAAACTGTTTTTT. Its protein is CASSLIPSLATNEKLFF.

This clonotype was recorded a few times. A much larger clone lies a single base off, so this may be a read error. The chain links TRBV19 to TRBJ1-5; the match to TRBD1 covers 8 bases. Germline V gene data show CDR1 as LNHDA and CDR2 as SQIVND (reference sequence). This CDR3 region has 14 residues. CDR3 amino acids: CAGSLGSGGQPQHF. The CDR3 region has the DNA TGTGCCGGTAGTCTTGGGTCAGGGGGCCAGCCCCAGCATTTT.

This CDR3 is CASSLRTGYSNQPQHF. The CDR3 DNA follows: TGTGCCAGCAGTTTACGCACGGGTTATAGCAATCAGCCCCAGCATTTT. J is TRBJ1-5 and V is TRBV28; D call uncertain. The germline gives CDR1 MDHEN, CDR2 SYDVKM. Trimming cost V 2 bases and J 0 bases, with 11 bases left between them. The CDR3 contains 16 residues. The full variable domain, its missing parts supplied by reference TRBV28 and TRBJ1-5, is DVKVTQSSRYLVKRTGEKVFLECVQDMDHENMFWYRQDPGLGLRLIYFSYDVKMKEKGDIPEGYSVSREKKERFSLILESASTNQTSMYLCASSLRTGYSNQPQHFGDGTRLSIL.